These 18 T cell receptor beta chains originate from one sample sequenced in a study of T cells in Graves' hyperthyroidism and ophthalmopathy. What was amplified from RNA transcripts were TCR beta CDR3 regions. The HTBI primer set drove a first-round RT-PCR of the TCR CDR3. Via MiXCR, TCRdb re-called the multiplex PCR reads, giving one row per CDR3 protein. The sample contains approximately 500,000 distinct CDR3 sequences, roughly 46% of which appear only once. The sequenced sample was peripheral blood or thyroid tissue (not recorded which). The receptors originated from a woman in her late teens or twenties with Graves' hyperthyroidism.

This clonotype was seen at least ten times. The CDR3: CASSLEGDYGYTF. Written as DNA, the CDR3 is TGTGCCAGCAGCTTAGAAGGAGACTATGGCTACACCTTC. This chain links TRBV13 with TRBJ1-2; D ambiguous. The V gene's germline CDR1 is PRHDT and CDR2 FYEKMQ (reference sequence). V lost 1 base, J lost 3 bases, and 6 bases lay in between. The CDR3 length is 13 residues.

In its sample, this clonotype was seen a few times. The rearrangement links TRBV7-8 to TRBJ2-3; D may be TRBD2 (5 bases). V was pared by 3 bases and J by 2 bases, with 9 bases between. CDR3 length: 14 residues. Germline CDR1 is SGHVS and CDR2 is FQNEAQ. CDR3 protein: CASSFFRDTDTQYF. The CDR3, as DNA: TGTGCCAGCAGCTTCTTTCGGGACACAGATACGCAGTATTTT.

This clonotype appeared many times. The CDR3 protein is CASSFQGRPYEQYF. The CDR3 nucleotides are TGTGCCAGCAGCTTTCAGGGTAGGCCCTACGAGCAGTACTTC. V usage is TRBV11-3 and J usage is TRBJ2-7; tentative D call: TRBD1 (5 bases). The germline V and J ends were trimmed by 3 bases and 2 bases, with 11 bases remaining between them. The CDR3 consists of 14 residues. Germline lookup yields CDR1 SGHNT and CDR2 YENEEA.

This clonotype was observed at least ten times. This sequence joins TRBV19 and TRBJ1-1; 7 bases line up with TRBD1. Germline CDR1 LNHDA, CDR2 SQIVND (reference sequence). The CDR3 spans 13 residues. V lost 4 bases and J lost 11; bases outside the gene matches: 10. The CDR3 protein is CASSTQGNLGAFF. For the CDR3, the DNA is TGTGCCAGTAGTACACAGGGGAATCTCGGGGCTTTCTTT.

The gene calls are TRBV4-3 and TRBJ2-7; 7 positions agree with TRBD1. CDR3 length: 15 amino acids. Germline lookup yields CDR1 LGHNA and CDR2 YSLEER. The V gene end was trimmed by 1 base and the J gene end by 7 bases; junction bases not matched to a gene: 10. CDR3 in DNA: TGCGCCAGCAGCCAAGCTCCAGACAGGGCAGAAGAGCAGTACTTC. Its protein product is CASSQAPDRAEEQYF.

The chain combines TRBV27 with TRBJ2-7, with 7 bases lining up with TRBD1. The CDR3 contains 15 residues. Germline V gene sequence: CDR1 MNHEY, CDR2 SMNVEV (reference sequence). The ends lost 6 bases at V and 1 base at J; junction bases unmatched: 9. CDR3 residues: CASSLGQETSYEQYF. CDR3 coding DNA: TGTGCCAGCAGCCTCGGACAGGAAACTTCCTACGAGCAGTACTTC.

The chain employs TRBV16 and TRBJ1-3; the D gene is possibly TRBD1 (5 bases). The CDR3 sequence is 17 residues long. Germline V CDR1 and CDR2: KGHSY, FQNENV. V was shortened by 4 bases and J by 0 bases, with 16 bases between the two germline ends. CDR3 in amino acids: CASSRPGATRSGNTIYF. The CDR3 nucleotides read TGTGCCAGCAGCCGACCCGGGGCTACCCGCTCTGGAAACACCATATATTTT.

The chain carries TRBV20-1 and TRBJ1-2; D gene unclear. Per germline, CDR1 DFQATT and CDR2 SNEGSKA (reference sequence). The V end lost 2 bases, the J end lost 8 bases, and 3 bases lay between the germline ends. The CDR3 contains 9 residues. CDR3 sequence: CSARYGYTF. CDR3 DNA sequence: TGCAGTGCTAGATACGGCTACACCTTC.

Ten or more counts support this clonotype. This rearrangement joins TRBV6-6 to TRBJ2-7; the match to TRBD2 covers 7 bases. Per germline, CDR1 MNHNY and CDR2 SVGAGI (reference sequence). The CDR3 contains 15 residues. V shed 0 bases and J 5 bases; nucleotides not matched to a gene: 7. CDR3 sequence (DNA): TGTGCCAGCAGTTACTCCGGCGGGAGAAGCAACGAGCAGTACTTC. Its protein is CASSYSGGRSNEQYF.

Ten or more counts support this clonotype. The V call is TRBV24-1, the J call TRBJ1-2; D remains ambiguous. Germline V lookup: CDR1 KGHDR, CDR2 SFDVKD. The CDR3 loop spans 13 amino acids. Trimming removed 0 bases from V and 7 bases from J, with 8 bases in between. The DNA of the CDR3 is TGTGCCACCAGTGATTTGCTCTCTTCTGGCTACACCTTC. Translated, it gives CATSDLLSSGYTF.

V gene TRBV6-6 combines with J gene TRBJ2-7; perhaps TRBD2 as D (5 bases). The CDR3 covers 15 residues. Trimming removed 0 bases at V and 6 bases at J, with 15 bases between. Looked up from germline, CDR1 is MNHNY and CDR2 is SVGAGI (reference sequence). This CDR3 reads CASSYSGHSGVEQYF. CDR3 sequence (DNA): TGTGCCAGCAGTTACTCTGGCCATTCCGGGGTCGAGCAGTACTTC.

This clonotype appeared a single time. The chain combines TRBV6-4 with TRBJ2-2; D gene ambiguous. The V and J ends lost 2 bases and 2 bases respectively, with 6 bases between them. CDR3 size: 14 residues. CDR1 and CDR2 (germline): MRHNA, SNTAGT. In DNA form, the CDR3 reads TGTGCCAGCAGTGACACGGCTAACACCGGGGAGCTGTTTTTT. Amino acids: CASSDTANTGELFF.

This clonotype was counted many times. The rearrangement links TRBV19 to TRBJ2-2; no definite D call. The V and J ends lost 0 bases and 1 base respectively, with 3 bases between them. The CDR3 has 14 residues. Germline loops: CDR1 LNHDA, CDR2 SQIVND (reference sequence). The CDR3 loop reads CASSIDRNTGELFF. The CDR3 nucleotides are TGTGCCAGTAGTATAGACAGGAACACCGGGGAGCTGTTTTTT.

This clonotype was recorded a few times. CDR3 residues: CASSLDLSSRSYEQYF. In nucleotides, the CDR3 is TGTGCCAGCAGCTTAGATTTGTCCAGCCGCTCCTACGAGCAGTACTTC. The genes are TRBV11-3 and TRBJ2-7; no clear D gene. Germline values: CDR1 SGHNT, CDR2 YENEEA. V dropped 0 bases and J dropped 0 bases, with 12 bases sitting between them. The CDR3 is made up of 16 amino acids.

The rearrangement uses TRBV7-2 and TRBJ2-1; TRBD1 matches 7 bases. Trimming cost V 5 bases and J 0 bases; bases outside gene matches: 7. The CDR3 sequence is 16 residues long. Germline lookup yields CDR1 SGHTA and CDR2 FQGNSA. The CDR3 DNA reads TGTGCCAGCAGCACTCAACAGGGGAGCTCCTACAATGAGCAGTTCTTC. Its translation is CASSTQQGSSYNEQFF.

This chain connects TRBV7-9 to TRBJ2-7; the D gene is possibly TRBD1 (5 bases). Germline values: CDR1 SEHNR, CDR2 FQNEAQ (reference sequence). Trimming pared 2 bases from V and 0 bases from J, leaving 11 bases between. The CDR3 length is 15 residues. CDR3 nucleotides: TGTGCCAGCAGCTTAAGTGGTGGGGCCTCCTACGAGCAGTACTTC. Protein product: CASSLSGGASYEQYF.

This clonotype was seen repeatedly, ten times or more. The V call is TRBV7-8, the J call TRBJ2-7; 9 bases match TRBD2. The J segment lost 3 bases and the V segment lost 7 bases, leaving 10 bases of the junction unmatched. Germline V gene sequence: CDR1 SGHVS, CDR2 FQNEAQ. The CDR3 consists of 15 residues. CDR3 region: CASTPTRLADYEQYF. The CDR3 bases are TGTGCCAGCACCCCGACCCGACTAGCGGACTACGAGCAGTACTTC.

Ten or more counts support this clonotype. V is TRBV11-3 and J is TRBJ1-6; TRBD1 might be the D (5 bases). Germline assignment: CDR1 SGHNT and CDR2 YENEEA. Trimming left V 5 bases short and J 9 bases short, with 11 bases between. The CDR3 has 13 amino acids. The CDR3 coding sequence is TGTGCCAGCAGCGGGGGTGAGGGTTCACCCCTCCACTTT. Its translation is CASSGGEGSPLHF.